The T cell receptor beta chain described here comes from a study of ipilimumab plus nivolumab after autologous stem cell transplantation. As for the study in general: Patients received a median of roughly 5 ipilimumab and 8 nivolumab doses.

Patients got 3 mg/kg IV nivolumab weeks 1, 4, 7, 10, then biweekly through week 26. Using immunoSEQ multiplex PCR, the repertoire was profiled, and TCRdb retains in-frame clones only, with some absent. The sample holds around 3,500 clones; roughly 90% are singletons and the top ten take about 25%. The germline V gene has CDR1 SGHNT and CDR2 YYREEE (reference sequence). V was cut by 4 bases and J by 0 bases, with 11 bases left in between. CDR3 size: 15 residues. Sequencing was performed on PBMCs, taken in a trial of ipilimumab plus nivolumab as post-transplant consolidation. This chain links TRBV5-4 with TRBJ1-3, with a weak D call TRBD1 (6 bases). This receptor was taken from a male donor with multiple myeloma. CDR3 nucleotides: TGTGCCAGCAGCGCCGGGACACTCTCTGGAAACACCATATATTTT. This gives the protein CASSAGTLSGNTIYF.